This is a list of T cell receptor beta chains from one sample in a study of T cells after yellow fever vaccination. Via MiXCR, TCRdb re-called the 5' RACE reads, giving one row per CDR3 protein. The data show more than 250,000 distinct CDR3 sequences, with around 6.8% seen just once and roughly 19% held by the top ten. This material consisted of PBMCs, taken more than 40 days after the first yellow fever vaccination. Receptor source: a man between 18 and 35 years old who received the YFV17D yellow fever vaccine. The CDR3 runs from the conserved cysteine through the conserved F or W. The D gene is left open where the match is weak. The size field is filled for only some rows; it gives once, few, many or a size class.

CDR3 DNA: TGCAGTGCTAGAGATCGATCTTATGGCTACACCTTC; CDR3 protein: CSARDRSYGYTF; D gene: NA; J gene: TRBJ1-2; V gene: TRBV20-1; clone size: NA
CDR3 DNA: TGTGCCAGCAGTTCTTCCATCACAGGGTTCGACGAGCAGTACTTC; CDR3 protein: CASSSSITGFDEQYF; D gene: NA; J gene: TRBJ2-7; V gene: TRBV6-2/TRBV6-3; clone size: NA
CDR3 DNA: TGTGCCAGCAGCTCAATCGGGGGGGCTAGCACAGATACGCAGTATTTT; CDR3 protein: CASSSIGGASTDTQYF; D gene: TRBD2; J gene: TRBJ2-3; V gene: TRBV5-4; clone size: few
CDR3 DNA: TGTGCCATCAGGCAGGGAATCGGGGACTATGGCTACACCTTC; CDR3 protein: CAIRQGIGDYGYTF; D gene: NA; J gene: TRBJ1-2; V gene: TRBV10-3; clone size: few
CDR3 DNA: TGTGCCAGCAGCTTAGCTGGGGCTAGCGATAATGAGCAGTTCTTC; CDR3 protein: CASSLAGASDNEQFF; D gene: NA; J gene: TRBJ2-1; V gene: TRBV7-9; clone size: few
CDR3 DNA: TGTGCCTGGGAGGCTAGCGGGGTGTATAATGAGCAGTTCTTC; CDR3 protein: CAWEASGVYNEQFF; D gene: TRBD2; J gene: TRBJ2-1; V gene: TRBV30; clone size: NA
CDR3 DNA: TGTGCCAGCAGCTTAACGGGCACCATGAACACTGAAGCTTTCTTT; CDR3 protein: CASSLTGTMNTEAFF; D gene: NA; J gene: TRBJ1-1; V gene: TRBV7-2; clone size: NA
CDR3 DNA: TGTGCCAGCAGCAACACAGGGGATGCTCAGCCCCAGCATTTT; CDR3 protein: CASSNTGDAQPQHF; D gene: TRBD1; J gene: TRBJ1-5; V gene: TRBV3-1; clone size: NA
CDR3 DNA: TGCAGCGTCTGGATGGGGGGAAACATTCAGTACTTC; CDR3 protein: CSVWMGGNIQYF; D gene: NA; J gene: TRBJ2-4; V gene: TRBV29-1; clone size: few
CDR3 DNA: TGTGCCAGAAAATCCCGGGACACCGTCTACGAGCAGTACTTC; CDR3 protein: CARKSRDTVYEQYF; D gene: NA; J gene: TRBJ2-7; V gene: TRBV6-1; clone size: NA
CDR3 DNA: TGTGCCAGCAGGTTAGATAATCAGCCCCAGCATTTT; CDR3 protein: CASRLDNQPQHF; D gene: NA; J gene: TRBJ1-5; V gene: TRBV12-3/TRBV12-4; clone size: NA
CDR3 DNA: TGCGCCAGCGCCTTGAACACAGATACGCAGTATTTT; CDR3 protein: CASALNTDTQYF; D gene: NA; J gene: TRBJ2-3; V gene: TRBV5-1; clone size: NA
CDR3 DNA: TGCAGCGTTGACGGAGGGGGCCAAAGTGCTAGCACAGATACGCAGTATTTT; CDR3 protein: CSVDGGGQSASTDTQYF; D gene: NA; J gene: TRBJ2-3; V gene: TRBV29-1; clone size: many
CDR3 DNA: TGTGCCAGCAGCCAACAACCCCCCCGGGACTGGGGGTACAATGAGCAGTTCTTC; CDR3 protein: CASSQQPPRDWGYNEQFF; D gene: NA; J gene: TRBJ2-1; V gene: TRBV3-1; clone size: few